The 23 T cell receptor beta chains listed next were all sequenced from one sample in a study of cytomegalovirus exposure and HLA in healthy donors. 60 Vbeta and 13 Jbeta primers were used in PCR. Produced via immunoSEQ multiplex PCR; TCRdb's table is partial and in-frame only. The sample includes a few hundred thousand clones, 75% of them seen just once. Sequencing used PBMCs. These receptors came from a woman aged 25 to 45 in good health and CMV-seronegative.

V and J are TRBV6-1 and TRBJ2-7; 9 nucleotides match TRBD2. Looked up from germline, CDR1 is MNHNS and CDR2 is SASEGT. This CDR3 comprises 13 residues. The junction had 2 bases not matched to a gene; V was cut back by 6 bases and J by 2 bases. The CDR3: CASRASGTYEQYF. For the CDR3, the DNA is TGTGCCAGCAGGGCTAGCGGGACCTACGAGCAGTACTTC.

This sequence joins TRBV9 and TRBJ1-2; D unresolved. From germline, CDR1 is SGDLS and CDR2 YYNGEE. The V and J ends lost 4 bases and 6 bases respectively, with 10 bases between them. CDR3 length equals 12 residues. The CDR3 loop reads CASSLYLDGYTF. CDR3 nucleotide sequence: TGTGCCAGCAGCCTTTATCTCGATGGCTACACCTTC.

This chain joins TRBV7-9 and TRBJ2-1; D remains ambiguous. The CDR3 spans 12 residues. Germline lookup yields CDR1 SEHNR and CDR2 FQNEAQ (reference sequence). Trimming stripped 1 base from V and 9 bases from J, with 7 bases between. The CDR3 loop reads CASSLGVVEQFF. The CDR3 DNA is TGTGCCAGCAGCTTAGGAGTCGTTGAGCAGTTCTTC.

J is TRBJ1-2 and V is TRBV10-3, with TRBD1 as a possible D gene (6 bases). Trimming took off 3 bases at V and 5 bases at J, with 16 bases between the two ends. The CDR3 runs to 15 residues. Looked up from germline, CDR1 is ENHRY and CDR2 is SYGVKD. The DNA for the CDR3 is TGTGCCATCAGTGATAGGGCAGGGGAAGCATATGGCTACACCTTC. Its protein is CAISDRAGEAYGYTF.

In this sample, this clone turned up a few times. The chain combines TRBV29-1 with TRBJ1-5; 7 bases match TRBD1. The CDR3 runs 12 residues. V dropped 5 bases and J dropped 3; count of bases not matched to a gene: 1. The V gene's germline CDR1 is SQVTM and CDR2 ANQGSEA. CDR3 sequence reads: CSVQGVNQPQHF. CDR3 nucleotides: TGCAGCGTTCAGGGGGTCAATCAGCCCCAGCATTTT. Filled out from reference TRBV29-1 and TRBJ1-5, the complete variable domain reads SAVISQKPSRDICQRGTSLTIQCQVDSQVTMMFWYRQQPGQSLTLIATANQGSEATYESGFVIDKFPISRPNLTFSTLTVSNMSPEDSSIYLCSVQGVNQPQHFGDGTRLSIL.

V and J are TRBV19 and TRBJ1-5, with a possible D match to TRBD1 (5 bases). V shed 9 bases and J shed 2 bases, with 26 bases lying between them. Per germline, CDR1 LNHDA and CDR2 SQIVND (reference sequence). The CDR3 is made up of 18 amino acids. CDR3 in DNA: TGTGCCAGCCGCTTCAGGGACTCCCGAACCGCCCGCAATCAGCCCCAGCATTTT. This translates into CASRFRDSRTARNQPQHF.

The V call is TRBV7-2, the J call TRBJ2-7; 7 nucleotides align to TRBD1. Germline V CDR1 and CDR2: SGHTA, FQGNSA. V trimming: 6 bases; J trimming: 1 base; junction bases outside the gene matches: 6. This CDR3 has 14 residues. CDR3 nucleotides: TGTGCCAGCAGTTTCCGACAGGGATCCTACGAGCAGTACTTC. Translation: CASSFRQGSYEQYF.

The chain has TRBV9 and TRBJ2-3, with a possible D match to TRBD2 (6 bases). V was shortened by 0 bases and J by 2 bases, with 16 bases between the two germline ends. The CDR3 has 17 amino acids. The germline gives CDR1 SGDLS, CDR2 YYNGEE. The DNA of the CDR3 is TGTGCCAGCAGCGTAGCGTTCTTGGACTATAACACAGATACGCAGTATTTT. This encodes CASSVAFLDYNTDTQYF.

This clone was seen only once. The J gene is TRBJ1-1, the V gene TRBV6-6; the D is unclear. Germline assignment: CDR1 MNHNY and CDR2 SVGAGI (reference sequence). Trimming pared 2 bases from V and 1 base from J, leaving 11 bases between. The CDR3 is 15 amino acids. Here the CDR3 DNA reads TGTGCCAGCAGTTACACGGGTAATCAGAACACTGAAGCTTTCTTT. This codes for CASSYTGNQNTEAFF.

V and J are TRBV25-1 and TRBJ2-7; 10 bases map to TRBD2. This CDR3 is 17 amino acids long. Germline V lookup: CDR1 MGHDK, CDR2 SYGVNS. Trimming cost V 0 bases and J 7 bases; bases outside gene matches: 12. CDR3 protein: CASSEYFPTSGNREQYF. CDR3 nucleotide sequence: TGTGCCAGCAGTGAATATTTCCCCACTAGCGGGAATCGTGAGCAGTACTTC.

This clone has a handful of counts. The rearrangement joins TRBV6-6 to TRBJ1-1; D is perhaps TRBD1 (5 bases). Trimming stripped 2 bases from V and 1 base from J, with 11 bases between. Germline lookup yields CDR1 MNHNY and CDR2 SVGAGI (reference sequence). CDR3 length: 15 residues. The CDR3, as DNA: TGTGCCAGCAGTTACACGGACATTCCGAACACTGAAGCTTTCTTT. It encodes CASSYTDIPNTEAFF.

The chain uses TRBV2 and TRBJ2-3, with D possibly matching TRBD1 (6 bases). Trimming removed 6 bases at V and 13 bases at J, with 14 bases between. This CDR3 spans 11 amino acids. Germline assignment: CDR1 SNHLY and CDR2 FYNNEI. The CDR3 here is CASRFPDREYF. Here the CDR3 DNA reads TGTGCCAGCAGGTTTCCGGACAGAGAGTATTTT. The variable domain in full, with the rest retrieved from reference TRBV2 and TRBJ2-3, is EPEVTQTPSHQVTQMGQEVILRCVPISNHLYFYWYRQILGQKVEFLVSFYNNEISEKSEIFDDQFSVERPDGSNFTLKIRSTKLEDSAMYFCASRFPDREYFGPGTRLTVL.

The table lists this clone with a few counts. This chain joins TRBV30 and TRBJ1-1; D gene uncertain. The V gene lost 1 base and the J gene lost 5 bases, with 8 bases spanning the gap. Looked up from germline, CDR1 is GTSNPN and CDR2 is SVGIG (reference sequence). The CDR3 has 12 residues. CDR3 DNA: TGTGCCTGGAGTGGGAGGTTAACTGAAGCTTTCTTT. Translated, it gives CAWSGRLTEAFF.

Regarding this clone: An end of the junction differs from the germline gene, which may be a read error. The gene calls are TRBV7-9 and TRBJ1-3; no clear D. The CDR3 extends over 13 amino acids. In germline, CDR1 is SEHNR, CDR2 FQNEAQ (reference sequence). CDR3 sequence reads: CSSSFGSGNTIYF. CDR3 in DNA: TGTTCCAGCAGCTTCGGCTCTGGAAACACCATATATTTT.

This clone occurred once. V is TRBV9 and J is TRBJ1-4; a weak D match, TRBD1 (5 bases). The germline V and J ends were trimmed by 0 bases and 8 bases, with 20 bases remaining between them. Germline CDR1 is SGDLS and CDR2 is YYNGEE. The CDR3 runs to 17 residues. The CDR3 coding sequence is TGTGCCAGCAGCGTAGGTGCGGGGAGGGACCCTTGGGAAAAACTGTTTTTT. Translation: CASSVGAGRDPWEKLFF. The complete variable domain, with remaining parts taken from reference TRBV9 and TRBJ1-4, reads DSGVTQTPKHLITATGQRVTLRCSPRSGDLSVYWYQQSLDQGLQFLIQYYNGEERAKGNILERFSAQQFPDLHSELNLSSLELGDSALYFCASSVGAGRDPWEKLFFGSGTQLSVL.

The V and J genes are TRBV10-2 and TRBJ2-1, with D hard to call. From germline, CDR1 is WSHSY and CDR2 SAAADI. V dropped 2 bases and J dropped 10 bases, with 9 bases sitting between them. The CDR3 runs to 12 residues. The DNA of the CDR3 is TGCGCCAGCAGTGAGGACTTTAGCGAGCAGTTCTTC. Its protein is CASSEDFSEQFF.

The chain is built from TRBV6-1 and TRBJ1-1; the D gene is possibly TRBD1 (6 bases). The length of the CDR3 is 15 residues. V gave up 6 bases and J gave up 4 bases, with 18 bases separating them. CDR1 is MNHNS and CDR2 is SASEGT in the germline V gene. The CDR3 loop is CASSPIGGAGTEAFF. The CDR3 region has the DNA TGTGCCAGCAGCCCAATTGGGGGGGCCGGCACTGAAGCTTTCTTT.

V gene TRBV5-5 combines with J gene TRBJ1-1, with unresolved D. The CDR3 loop spans 14 amino acids. With 1 base removed from V and 1 base from J, the gap between germline ends came to 8 bases. Germline V gene lookup returns CDR1 SGHKS and CDR2 YYEKEE (reference sequence). The CDR3, as DNA: TGTGCCAGCAGCTTGTTGGGCAGGAACACTGAAGCTTTCTTT. Translation: CASSLLGRNTEAFF. Supplemented by reference TRBV5-5 and TRBJ1-1, the full variable domain reads DAGVTQSPTHLIKTRGQQVTLRCSPISGHKSVSWYQQVLGQGPQFIFQYYEKEERGRGNFPDRFSARQFPNYSSELNVNALLLGDSALYLCASSLLGRNTEAFFGQGTRLTVV.

CDR3 in amino acids: CASSLKDSTEAFF. For the CDR3, the DNA is TGTGCCAGCAGCCTCAAGGACAGCACTGAAGCTTTCTTT. V usage is TRBV6-1 and J usage is TRBJ1-1; maybe TRBD1 (6 bases). The V end was cut by 6 bases, the J end by 4 bases, with 12 bases between. Germline V gene sequence: CDR1 MNHNS, CDR2 SASEGT. This CDR3 has 13 residues.

The chain links TRBV6-5 to TRBJ1-2; possibly TRBD1 for D (5 bases). The germline V and J ends were trimmed by 0 bases and 1 base, with 12 bases remaining between them. The CDR3 loop spans 16 amino acids. The germline gives CDR1 MNHEY, CDR2 SVGAGI. The CDR3 here is CASSYSSGGSNYGYTF. In nucleotides, the CDR3 is TGTGCCAGCAGTTACTCGTCCGGGGGAAGTAACTATGGCTACACCTTC.

The chain is built from TRBV30 and TRBJ1-4; D is undetermined. The germline V gene has CDR1 GTSNPN and CDR2 SVGIG (reference sequence). The CDR3 runs 14 residues. V was trimmed by 2 bases and J by 2 bases, leaving 9 bases between them. CDR3 sequence (DNA): TGTGCCTGGAGTCCCCCGGAGACTAATGAAAAACTGTTTTTT. It is translated as CAWSPPETNEKLFF.

The chain carries TRBV4-1 and TRBJ2-7; maybe TRBD1 (5 bases). V was clipped by 1 base and J by 3 bases, with 10 bases between them. This CDR3 spans 14 amino acids. Germline V CDR1 and CDR2: MGHRA, YSYEKL. CDR3 sequence: CASSQVKGDYEQYF. The CDR3 DNA is TGCGCCAGCAGCCAAGTTAAAGGGGACTACGAGCAGTACTTC.

The V gene is TRBV6-1, the J gene TRBJ2-7, with TRBD2 matching over 10 bases. The junction had 8 bases not matched to a gene; V was cut back by 6 bases and J by 3 bases. Germline V gene lookup returns CDR1 MNHNS and CDR2 SASEGT. The CDR3 covers 15 residues. This CDR3 is CASSPEGTSVYEQYF. The CDR3 region has the DNA TGTGCCAGCAGCCCGGAGGGGACTAGCGTCTACGAGCAGTACTTC.